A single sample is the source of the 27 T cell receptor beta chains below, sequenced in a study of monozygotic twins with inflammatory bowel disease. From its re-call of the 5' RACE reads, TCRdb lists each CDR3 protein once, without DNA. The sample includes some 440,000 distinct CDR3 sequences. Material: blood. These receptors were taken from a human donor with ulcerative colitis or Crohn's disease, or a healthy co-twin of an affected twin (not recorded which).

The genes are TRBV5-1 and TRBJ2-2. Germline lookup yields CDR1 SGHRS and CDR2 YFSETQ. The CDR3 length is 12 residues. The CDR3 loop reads CASTLNTGELFF.

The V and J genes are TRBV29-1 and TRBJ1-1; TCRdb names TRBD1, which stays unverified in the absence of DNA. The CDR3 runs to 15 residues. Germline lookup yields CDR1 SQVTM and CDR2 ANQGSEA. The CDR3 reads CSVEDGYRGDTEAFF.

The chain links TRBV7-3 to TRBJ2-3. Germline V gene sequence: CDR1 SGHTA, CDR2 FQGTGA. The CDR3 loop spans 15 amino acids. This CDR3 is CASSSVGTSGDTQYF.

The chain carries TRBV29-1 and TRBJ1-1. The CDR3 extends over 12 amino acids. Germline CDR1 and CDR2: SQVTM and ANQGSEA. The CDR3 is CSVRSGDTEAFF.

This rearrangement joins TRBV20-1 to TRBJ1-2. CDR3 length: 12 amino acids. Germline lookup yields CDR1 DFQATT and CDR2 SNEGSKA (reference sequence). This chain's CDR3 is CSGAPLNYGYTF.

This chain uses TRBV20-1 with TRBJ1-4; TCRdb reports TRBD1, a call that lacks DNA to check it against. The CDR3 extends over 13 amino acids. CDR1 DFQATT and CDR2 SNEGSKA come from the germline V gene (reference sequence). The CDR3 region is CSAPGGGREKLFF.

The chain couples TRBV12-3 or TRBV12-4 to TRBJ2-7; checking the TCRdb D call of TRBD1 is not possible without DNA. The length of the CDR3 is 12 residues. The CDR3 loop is CASSLQGREQYF.

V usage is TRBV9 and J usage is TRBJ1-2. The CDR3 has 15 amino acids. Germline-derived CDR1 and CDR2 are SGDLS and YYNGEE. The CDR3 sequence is CASSVGTDPNYGYTF.

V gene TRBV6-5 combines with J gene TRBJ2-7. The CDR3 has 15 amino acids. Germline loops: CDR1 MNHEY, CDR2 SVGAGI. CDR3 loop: CASSFGGGRLYEQYF.

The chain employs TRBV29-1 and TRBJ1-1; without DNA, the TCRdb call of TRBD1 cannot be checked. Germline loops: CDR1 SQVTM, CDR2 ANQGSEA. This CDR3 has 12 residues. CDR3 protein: CSVHRGETEAFF.

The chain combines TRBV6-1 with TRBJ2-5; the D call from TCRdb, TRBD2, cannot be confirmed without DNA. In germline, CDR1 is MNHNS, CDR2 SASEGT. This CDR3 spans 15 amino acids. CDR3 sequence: CASSETRRVQETQYF.

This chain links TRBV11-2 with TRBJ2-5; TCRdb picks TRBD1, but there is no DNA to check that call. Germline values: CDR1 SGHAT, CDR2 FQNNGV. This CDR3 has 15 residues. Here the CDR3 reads CASSETGQAWETQYF.

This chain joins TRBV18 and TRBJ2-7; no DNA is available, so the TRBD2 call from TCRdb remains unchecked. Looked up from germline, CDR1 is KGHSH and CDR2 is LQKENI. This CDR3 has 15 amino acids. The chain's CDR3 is CASSAGVDFSYEQYF.

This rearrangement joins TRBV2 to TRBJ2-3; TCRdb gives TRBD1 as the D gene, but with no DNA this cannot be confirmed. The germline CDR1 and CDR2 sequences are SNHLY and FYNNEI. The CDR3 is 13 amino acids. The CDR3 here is CASRNSGLDTQYF.

CDR3 amino acids: CATSEGGKSYNEQFF. V gene TRBV24-1 combines with J gene TRBJ2-1; absent DNA, TCRdb's TRBD1 call cannot be checked. The CDR3 spans 15 residues. CDR1 and CDR2 from the germline V gene are KGHDR and SFDVKD.

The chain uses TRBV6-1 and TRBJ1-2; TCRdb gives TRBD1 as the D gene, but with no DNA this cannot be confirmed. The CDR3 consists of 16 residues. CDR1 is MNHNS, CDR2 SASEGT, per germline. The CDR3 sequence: CASNLTPSPLPYGYTF.

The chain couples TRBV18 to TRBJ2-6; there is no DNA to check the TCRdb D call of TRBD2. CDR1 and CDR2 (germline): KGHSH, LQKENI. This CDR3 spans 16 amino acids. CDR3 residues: CASSPRRVSGANVLTF.

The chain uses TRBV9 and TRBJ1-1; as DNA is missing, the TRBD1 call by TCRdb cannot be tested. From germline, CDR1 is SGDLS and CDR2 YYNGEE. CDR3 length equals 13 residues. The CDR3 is CASSEGVGTEAFF.

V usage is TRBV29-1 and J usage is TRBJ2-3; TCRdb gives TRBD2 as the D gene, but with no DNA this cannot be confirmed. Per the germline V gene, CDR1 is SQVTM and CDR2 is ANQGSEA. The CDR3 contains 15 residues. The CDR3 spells CSVASPQGLTDTQYF.

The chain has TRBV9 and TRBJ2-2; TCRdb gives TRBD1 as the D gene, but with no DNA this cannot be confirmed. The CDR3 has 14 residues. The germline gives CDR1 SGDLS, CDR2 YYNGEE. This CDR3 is CASSRLMAPGELFF.

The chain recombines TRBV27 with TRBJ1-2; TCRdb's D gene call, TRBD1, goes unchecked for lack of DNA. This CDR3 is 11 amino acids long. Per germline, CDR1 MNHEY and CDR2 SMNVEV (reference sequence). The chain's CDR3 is CASSSGIGYTF.

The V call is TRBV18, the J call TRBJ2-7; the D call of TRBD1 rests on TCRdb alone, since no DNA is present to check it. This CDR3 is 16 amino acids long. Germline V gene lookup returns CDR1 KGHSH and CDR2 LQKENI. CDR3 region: CASSPFTGGVSYEQYF.

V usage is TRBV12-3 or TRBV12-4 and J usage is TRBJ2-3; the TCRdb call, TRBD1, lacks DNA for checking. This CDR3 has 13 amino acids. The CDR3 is CASSLGGIDTQYF.

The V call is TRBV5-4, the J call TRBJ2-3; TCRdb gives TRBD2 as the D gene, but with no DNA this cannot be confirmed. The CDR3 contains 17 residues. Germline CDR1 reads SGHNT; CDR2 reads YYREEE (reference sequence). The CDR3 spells CASSLFGTSVWTDTQYF.

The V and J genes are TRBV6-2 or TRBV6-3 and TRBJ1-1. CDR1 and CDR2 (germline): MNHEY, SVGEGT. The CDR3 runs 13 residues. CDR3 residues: CASTSDLGTEAFF.

The CDR3 here is CASSLDRGYTGELFF. The gene calls are TRBV12-3 or TRBV12-4 and TRBJ2-2; with no DNA, the TCRdb D assignment of TRBD1 cannot be verified. This CDR3 is built from 15 residues.

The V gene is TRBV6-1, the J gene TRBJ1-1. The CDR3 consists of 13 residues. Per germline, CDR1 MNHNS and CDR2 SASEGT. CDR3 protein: CASSEYLNTEAFF.